The clone carrying this T cell receptor (beta chain) was found a few times. The sample has other DNA sequences that encode this CDR3 too. Per the original methods: Using reference gene primer amplification, nucleated cell counts were estimated. Sequencing used immunoSEQ multiplex PCR; TCRdb keeps in-frame clones, though not all of them. Clone size and V and J calls were adopted from that table, with D and trimming inferred from the DNA. The table lists over 150,000 clones, roughly 88% of them singletons. The data derive from a study of blood T cell repertoires in COVID-19. Study overall: Researchers got acute and convalescent COVID-19 samples from the United States, Italy and Spain.

The receptor comes from a woman of 80 years or more with active or convalescent COVID-19. The sequencing input was peripheral blood.

In nucleotides, the CDR3 is TGCAGCGTTGGCCTAGCGGGGGGAACCGGGGAGCTGTTTTTT. Translation: CSVGLAGGTGELFF. V usage is TRBV29-1 and J usage is TRBJ2-2; TRBD2 matches at 11 bases. After removal of 4 bases from V and 5 bases from J, the junction contained 3 bases not matched to a gene. Germline values: CDR1 SQVTM, CDR2 ANQGSEA. This CDR3 has 14 residues.